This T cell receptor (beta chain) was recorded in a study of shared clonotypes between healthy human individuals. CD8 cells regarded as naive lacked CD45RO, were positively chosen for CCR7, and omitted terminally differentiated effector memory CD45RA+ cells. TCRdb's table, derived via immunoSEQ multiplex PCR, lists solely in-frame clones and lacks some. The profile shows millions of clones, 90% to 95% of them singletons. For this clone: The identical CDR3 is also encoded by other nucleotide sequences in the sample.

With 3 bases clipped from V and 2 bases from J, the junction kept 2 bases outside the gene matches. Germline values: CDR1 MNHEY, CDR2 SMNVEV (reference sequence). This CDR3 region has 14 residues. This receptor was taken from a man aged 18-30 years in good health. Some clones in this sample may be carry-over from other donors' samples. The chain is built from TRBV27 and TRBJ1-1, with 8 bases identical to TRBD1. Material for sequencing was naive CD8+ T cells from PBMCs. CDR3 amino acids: CASSLTGANTEAFF. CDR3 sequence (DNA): TGTGCCAGCAGTTTGACAGGGGCAAACACTGAAGCTTTCTTT.